A single sample gave rise to the 24 T cell receptor beta chains below, sequenced in a study of beta chain features in type 1 diabetes. The authors reverse transcribed all of the isolated RNA, so sequencing captured expressed TCRB transcripts. Some clones are missing from TCRdb's copy, which holds only in-frame ones; the method was immunoSEQ multiplex PCR. The top ten clones hold less than 3% of a sample with 150,000 to 200,000 clones, 9% to 10% of them seen once. The material sequenced was central memory CD4+ T cells from blood. The receptors here all came from a woman between 18 and 30 years old in good health.

The V and J genes are TRBV7-2 and TRBJ2-7; TRBD1 aligns across 7 bases. Germline CDR1 is SGHTA and CDR2 is FQGNSA. The CDR3 runs 12 residues. J gave up 6 bases and V 5 bases, and 4 bases lay outside the gene matches. CDR3 residues: CASSRQGTEQYF. DNA of the CDR3: TGTGCCAGCAGCCGACAGGGAACCGAGCAGTACTTC.

CDR3 amino acids: CASSPDSSTDTQYF. The DNA of the CDR3 is TGTGCCAGCTCACCCGACAGTAGCACAGATACGCAGTATTTT. This rearrangement joins TRBV18 to TRBJ2-3; D is perhaps TRBD1 (5 bases). Trimming stripped 3 bases from V and 0 bases from J, with 7 bases between. Germline CDR1 reads KGHSH; CDR2 reads LQKENI. CDR3 length: 14 residues.

The chain recombines TRBV27 with TRBJ1-1; TRBD1 matches 7 bases. The CDR3 has 16 amino acids. V lost 2 bases to trimming and J lost 0 bases; unmatched junction nucleotides: 6. Per germline, CDR1 MNHEY and CDR2 SMNVEV (reference sequence). This CDR3 is CASSLNRGGVNTEAFF. The CDR3 DNA follows: TGTGCCAGCAGTTTAAACAGGGGTGGCGTGAACACTGAAGCTTTCTTT.

The V call is TRBV6-1, the J call TRBJ2-3; 9 bases match TRBD2. The J segment lost 3 bases and the V segment lost 4 bases, leaving 2 bases of the junction unmatched. This CDR3 has 14 residues. The V gene's germline CDR1 is MNHNS and CDR2 SASEGT. DNA for the CDR3: TGTGCCAGCAGTGTTAGCGGGGGTACAGATACGCAGTATTTT. This sequence encodes CASSVSGGTDTQYF.

This sequence joins TRBV5-5 and TRBJ2-7, with D possibly being TRBD2 (5 bases). Trimming pared 0 bases from V and 5 bases from J, leaving 9 bases between. Looked up from germline, CDR1 is SGHKS and CDR2 is YYEKEE (reference sequence). The CDR3 spans 13 residues. The CDR3 nucleotides read TGTGCCAGCAGCTTGGGGTCGGAGGACGAGCAGTACTTC. Its translation is CASSLGSEDEQYF.

This clone was seen a few times. V and J are TRBV5-6 and TRBJ2-7; perhaps TRBD2 as D (5 bases). The CDR3 is 16 residues long. Trimming stripped 3 bases from V and 7 bases from J, with 23 bases between. CDR1 and CDR2 (germline): SGHDT, YYEEEE. The CDR3 nucleotides are TGTGCCAGCAGCTACCGGGAACGGACCGGGTCAGGAGAGCAGTACTTC. This gives the protein CASSYRERTGSGEQYF.

This clone was counted ten times or more. The chain is built from TRBV4-3 and TRBJ2-2, with a possible D match to TRBD1 (6 bases). Germline CDR1 reads LGHNA; CDR2 reads YSLEER. The CDR3 is made up of 15 amino acids. V was clipped by 4 bases and J by 3 bases, with 12 bases between them. CDR3 sequence reads: CASSLETGYTGELFF. The CDR3 bases are TGCGCCAGCAGCCTCGAAACAGGGTACACCGGGGAGCTGTTTTTT.

The chain uses TRBV13 and TRBJ2-2; D is uncertain. The ends were cut back, 4 bases at V and 2 bases at J, with 14 bases in the middle. This CDR3 has 16 residues. Germline CDR1 reads PRHDT; CDR2 reads FYEKMQ (reference sequence). The CDR3 reads CASSSGRIGNTGELFF. The DNA of the CDR3 is TGTGCCAGCAGCTCGGGTAGGATTGGCAACACCGGGGAGCTGTTTTTT. The full variable domain, completed using reference TRBV13 and TRBJ2-2, is AAGVIQSPRHLIKEKRETATLKCYPIPRHDTVYWYQQGPGQDPQFLISFYEKMQSDKGSIPDRFSAQQFSDYHSELNMSSLELGDSALYFCASSSGRIGNTGELFFGEGSRLTVL.

The V gene is TRBV4-3, the J gene TRBJ1-2; D remains ambiguous. The CDR3 extends over 14 amino acids. Germline assignment: CDR1 LGHNA and CDR2 YSLEER. V was cut by 0 bases and J by 6 bases, with 11 bases left in between. CDR3 protein: CASSQDRGGDGYTF. As DNA, the CDR3 is TGCGCCAGCAGCCAAGACCGTGGAGGCGATGGCTACACCTTC.

The chain uses TRBV19 and TRBJ2-2, with D possibly being TRBD1 (5 bases). V gave up 2 bases and J gave up 1 base, with 5 bases separating them. Germline loops: CDR1 LNHDA, CDR2 SQIVND (reference sequence). The CDR3 runs 14 residues. In nucleotides, the CDR3 is TGTGCCAGTAGTATACAGGGGAACACCGGGGAGCTGTTTTTT. Amino acids: CASSIQGNTGELFF.

The J gene is TRBJ2-1, the V gene TRBV30; 11 nucleotides line up with TRBD2. Germline CDR1 GTSNPN, CDR2 SVGIG (reference sequence). The CDR3 sequence is 14 residues long. V lost 2 bases, J lost 9 bases, and 6 bases stayed unmatched. The chain's CDR3 is CAWSLAGGASEQFF. The CDR3 bases are TGTGCCTGGAGTCTAGCGGGAGGAGCGAGTGAGCAGTTCTTC.

This clone turned up a few times. V gene TRBV7-2 combines with J gene TRBJ2-5; TRBD2 matches 10 bases. Losses at the gene ends were 5 bases for V and 6 bases for J; bases not matched to a gene: 12. The length of the CDR3 is 16 residues. The germline CDR1 and CDR2 sequences are SGHTA and FQGNSA. The CDR3: CASSQVGSSGGQTQYF. CDR3 in DNA: TGTGCCAGCAGCCAAGTCGGGTCTAGCGGGGGCCAGACCCAGTACTTC.

There are a few counts of this clone. The CDR3 reads CASSLTSGSPEQYF. CDR3 coding DNA: TGTGCCAGCAGCCTGACTAGCGGGAGTCCCGAGCAGTACTTC. The J gene is TRBJ2-7, the V gene TRBV4-2; 12 bases are a match to TRBD2. The CDR3 is made up of 14 amino acids. From germline, CDR1 is LGHNA and CDR2 YNFKEQ. V dropped 4 bases and J dropped 6; count of bases not matched to a gene: 4.

This clone was detected a few times. The gene calls are TRBV15 and TRBJ1-2, with a weak D call TRBD1 (5 bases). Germline V gene data show CDR1 as LNHNV and CDR2 as YYDKDF (reference sequence). V was trimmed by 5 bases and J by 7 bases, leaving 14 bases between them. The CDR3 spans 13 residues. The CDR3 loop is CATSSLGGGGYTF. In DNA, the CDR3 is TGTGCCACCAGCTCTCTGGGGGGGGGTGGCTACACCTTC. Looking up the rest from reference TRBV15 and TRBJ1-2 gives the full variable domain: DAMVIQNPRYQVTQFGKPVTLSCSQTLNHNVMYWYQQKSSQAPKLLFHYYDKDFNNEADTPDNFQSRRPNTSFCFLDIRSPGLGDTAMYLCATSSLGGGGYTFGSGTRLTVV.

The sample holds many counts of this clone. This chain uses TRBV7-2 with TRBJ2-7, with 13 bases that match TRBD2. The CDR3 has 19 amino acids. Germline V gene sequence: CDR1 SGHTA, CDR2 FQGNSA. After removal of 5 bases from V and 0 bases from J, the junction contained 13 bases not matched to a gene. DNA of the CDR3: TGTGCCAGCAGCCGTCCCGGGACTAGCGGGGCCAAAAGCTCCTACGAGCAGTACTTC. Amino acid sequence: CASSRPGTSGAKSSYEQYF.

This clone has only a few counts. The chain carries TRBV30 and TRBJ1-1; D is perhaps TRBD1 (5 bases). This CDR3 has 13 amino acids. Trimming shortened V by 4 bases and J by 4 bases, and 13 bases separated the two germline ends. Germline V CDR1 and CDR2: GTSNPN, SVGIG (reference sequence). This CDR3 is CAWTGQVSTEAFF. Here the CDR3 DNA reads TGTGCCTGGACAGGACAAGTATCCACTGAAGCTTTCTTT.

This clone turned up a few times. This chain joins TRBV19 and TRBJ2-2; weak D call: TRBD1 (5 bases). The germline V gene has CDR1 LNHDA and CDR2 SQIVND (reference sequence). V was shortened by 5 bases and J by 0 bases, with 7 bases between the two germline ends. This CDR3 is built from 14 residues. The CDR3 protein is CASSLTANTGELFF. The CDR3 nucleotides are TGTGCCAGTAGTTTGACAGCGAACACCGGGGAGCTGTTTTTT.

This clone was counted a few times. The V call is TRBV6-1, the J call TRBJ1-1; maybe TRBD1 (5 bases). Germline V gives CDR1 MNHNS, CDR2 SASEGT. The CDR3 is 18 residues long. The ends were cut back, 3 bases at V and 1 base at J, with 21 bases in the middle. The CDR3 DNA reads TGTGCCAGCAGTGAGGGACTTGGGACCGCCTCTGGGAACACTGAAGCTTTCTTT. Amino acid sequence: CASSEGLGTASGNTEAFF.

This clone appeared a few times. V and J are TRBV5-1 and TRBJ2-2; 8 nucleotides align to TRBD1. V shed 4 bases, J shed 3 bases, and the junction held 5 bases outside the gene matches. Germline CDR1 is SGHRS and CDR2 is YFSETQ. The CDR3 length is 15 residues. CDR3 bases: TGCGCCAGCAGCCTCACGGGACAGGACACCGGGGAGCTGTTTTTT. This codes for CASSLTGQDTGELFF.

This clone came up a few times. The chain has TRBV30 and TRBJ1-2; 9 bases are shared with TRBD1. Trimming at V came to 2 bases and at J to 8 bases, leaving 9 bases not matched to a gene. CDR1 and CDR2 from the germline V gene are GTSNPN and SVGIG (reference sequence). The CDR3 runs 14 residues. For the CDR3, the DNA is TGTGCCTGGAGTCCTACCGGGACAGGGAGCGGCTACACCTTC. This sequence encodes CAWSPTGTGSGYTF.

In this sample, this clone turned up a few times. The chain carries TRBV7-2 and TRBJ2-1, with 8 nucleotides matching TRBD2. Trimming removed 1 base from V and 4 bases from J; junction bases left unmatched: 3. Germline lookup yields CDR1 SGHTA and CDR2 FQGNSA. The CDR3 sequence is 15 residues long. CDR3 in DNA: TGTGCCAGCAGCTTAGGAGCGGGAGTGTACAATGAGCAGTTCTTC. Its translation is CASSLGAGVYNEQFF.

Of note for this clone: The sample contains more than one DNA sequence encoding this CDR3. V and J are TRBV10-3 and TRBJ2-7, with TRBD1 matching 7 bases. The CDR3 consists of 15 residues. The germline V gene has CDR1 ENHRY and CDR2 SYGVKD. V lost 0 bases and J lost 2; bases outside the gene matches: 4. CDR3 loop: CAISESRQGTYEQYF. For the CDR3, the DNA is TGTGCCATCAGTGAGTCCAGACAGGGAACCTACGAGCAGTACTTC.

This clone has only a few counts. This chain uses TRBV6-1 with TRBJ2-7; no firm D call. V dropped 2 bases and J dropped 6 bases, with 8 bases sitting between them. This CDR3 contains 12 residues. Germline CDR1 reads MNHNS; CDR2 reads SASEGT. This chain's CDR3 is CASSEYTLEQYF. The CDR3 DNA follows: TGTGCCAGCAGTGAATACACCCTCGAGCAGTACTTC.

This clone was observed a handful of times. The chain joins TRBV4-2 to TRBJ2-7; D is unclear. Per the germline V gene, CDR1 is LGHNA and CDR2 is YNFKEQ. With 1 base removed from V and 3 bases from J, the gap between germline ends came to 13 bases. The CDR3 is 15 amino acids. CDR3 sequence reads: CASSQVGQLNYEQYF. Here the CDR3 DNA reads TGTGCCAGCAGCCAAGTTGGGCAGCTTAACTACGAGCAGTACTTC.